The 19 T cell receptor beta chains presented below share a single source sample, sequenced in a study of T cell responses to AZD1222 COVID-19 vaccine. Data came from immunoSEQ multiplex PCR; TCRdb stores just in-frame clones and leaves some out. The sample yields fewer than 120,000 clones, roughly 92% seen once. This sample comprised peripheral blood, obtained 28 days after the second AZD1222 dose. Receptors were obtained from an adult who received the AZD1222 COVID-19 vaccine.

This chain links TRBV3-1 (or the pseudogene TRBV3-2) with TRBJ2-7, with D possibly matching TRBD2 (6 bases). Trimming stripped 1 base from V and 7 bases from J, with 20 bases between. The CDR3 sequence is 16 residues long. Germline CDR1 is LGHDT and CDR2 is YNNKEL (reference sequence). CDR3 nucleotide sequence: TGTGCCAGCAGCCAAGTTTCCGGGACTCAACCTAAAGAGCAGTACTTC. Protein: CASSQVSGTQPKEQYF.

The V gene is TRBV7-9, the J gene TRBJ1-1, with TRBD1 matching over 9 bases. The CDR3 has 16 amino acids. The V segment lost 5 bases and the J segment 3 bases; nucleotides outside the gene matches: 10. The V gene's germline CDR1 is SEHNR and CDR2 FQNEAQ (reference sequence). The CDR3 region has the DNA TGTGCCAGCAGCCCCCTGGACAGGGGATATGACACTGAAGCTTTCTTT. Its protein product is CASSPLDRGYDTEAFF. Full variable domain (outside the CDR3, taken from reference TRBV7-9 and TRBJ1-1): DTGVSQNPRHKITKRGQNVTFRCDPISEHNRLYWYRQTLGQGPEFLTYFQNEAQLEKSRLLSDRFSAERPKGSFSTLEIQRTEQGDSAMYLCASSPLDRGYDTEAFFGQGTRLTVV.

The rearrangement links TRBV5-1 to TRBJ2-2; the D is unclear. Looked up from germline, CDR1 is SGHRS and CDR2 is YFSETQ. V shed 6 bases and J shed 2 bases, with 11 bases lying between them. The CDR3 covers 14 residues. CDR3 sequence reads: CASTVELNTGELFF. In DNA, the CDR3 is TGCGCCAGCACGGTAGAGCTTAACACCGGGGAGCTGTTTTTT.

The J gene is TRBJ2-7, the V gene TRBV5-1, with 7 positions matching TRBD1. J lost 0 bases, V lost 3 bases, and 12 bases had no gene match. The CDR3 covers 17 residues. Germline V gives CDR1 SGHRS, CDR2 YFSETQ. CDR3 DNA sequence: TGCGCCAGCAGCTCACTCGCCAACAGGGGCAGCTCCTACGAGCAGTACTTC. Translation: CASSSLANRGSSYEQYF.

The rearrangement joins TRBV10-1 to TRBJ1-1; D is unresolved. Germline-derived CDR1 and CDR2 are WNHNN and SYGVQD (reference sequence). The CDR3 sequence is 13 residues long. The V end lost 3 bases, the J end lost 1 base, and 6 bases lay between the germline ends. CDR3 amino acids: CASSEDPNTEAFF. CDR3 coding DNA: TGCGCCAGCAGTGAAGACCCGAACACTGAAGCTTTCTTT.

This clone has just a few counts. The rearrangement links TRBV7-3 to TRBJ2-2; tentatively, D is TRBD2 (6 bases). This CDR3 is 15 amino acids long. The ends were cut back, 5 bases at V and 7 bases at J, with 17 bases in the middle. The germline gives CDR1 SGHTA, CDR2 FQGTGA. This CDR3 is CASSPQPWGDGELFF. As DNA, the CDR3 is TGTGCCAGCAGCCCACAACCATGGGGGGACGGGGAGCTGTTTTTT.

This clone was seen just once. The rearrangement joins TRBV5-3 to TRBJ2-7; 8 bases are a match to TRBD1. TRBV5-3 falls under the ORF class, with uncertain function. CDR3 size: 17 residues. V dropped 1 base and J dropped 2; count of bases not matched to a gene: 11. Here the CDR3 reads CARSLTTRDRNTYEQYF. CDR3 DNA sequence: TGTGCCAGAAGCTTGACGACGCGGGACAGGAATACCTACGAGCAGTACTTC.

The rearrangement joins TRBV4-2 to TRBJ2-3, with TRBD2 identical over 9 bases. The CDR3 loop spans 17 amino acids. The V gene's germline CDR1 is LGHNA and CDR2 YNFKEQ. V lost 0 bases and J lost 1; bases outside the gene matches: 5. The chain's CDR3 is CASSQDWRGGGTDTQYF. The CDR3 DNA reads TGTGCCAGCAGCCAAGATTGGCGGGGGGGTGGCACAGATACGCAGTATTTT.

The chain uses TRBV16 and TRBJ1-4; D remains unclear. V lost 1 base to trimming and J lost 3 bases, with 9 bases between them. The CDR3 extends over 15 amino acids. Germline CDR1 and CDR2: KGHSY and FQNENV. The CDR3 loop reads CASSQFGPANEKLFF. In DNA, the CDR3 is TGTGCCAGCAGCCAATTCGGGCCAGCTAATGAAAAACTGTTTTTT.

This chain's CDR3 is CASSSLAGGPDEQFF. The CDR3 coding sequence is TGTGCCAGCAGCTCCCTAGCGGGGGGGCCTGATGAGCAGTTCTTC. The J gene is TRBJ2-1, the V gene TRBV11-3; 12 bases align to TRBD2. Germline loops: CDR1 SGHNT, CDR2 YENEEA. The CDR3 runs to 15 residues. The V segment lost 4 bases and the J segment 8 bases; nucleotides outside the gene matches: 6.

V is TRBV10-1 and J is TRBJ2-5; 7 bases are shared with TRBD2. The J segment lost 4 bases and the V segment lost 0 bases, leaving 8 bases of the junction unmatched. The germline gives CDR1 WNHNN, CDR2 SYGVQD (reference sequence). This CDR3 comprises 16 residues. In DNA form, the CDR3 reads TGCGCCAGCAGTGAGTCGACGGGGGGAGGGAGAGAGACCCAGTACTTC. Translated, it gives CASSESTGGGRETQYF.

The V and J genes are TRBV4-3 and TRBJ2-5; tentatively, D is TRBD1 or TRBD2 (5 bases each). Between the trimmed V and J ends, which lost 0 bases and 3 bases, there was a span of 11 bases. CDR3 size: 15 residues. Germline loops: CDR1 LGHNA, CDR2 YSLEER. This CDR3 is CASSQDVWGKETQYF. The CDR3 coding sequence is TGCGCCAGCAGCCAAGATGTTTGGGGGAAAGAGACCCAGTACTTC.

This clone has only one observation. V gene TRBV11-2 combines with J gene TRBJ2-1; TRBD2 matches at 11 bases. Trimming took 8 bases from V and 0 from J; bases not matched to a gene: 3. The CDR3 loop spans 15 amino acids. Germline CDR1 and CDR2: SGHAT and FQNNGV. The CDR3 here is CASEGTSGSYNEQFF. CDR3 nucleotides: TGTGCCAGCGAAGGGACTAGCGGCTCCTACAATGAGCAGTTCTTC.

The V call is TRBV10-3, the J call TRBJ1-1; D remains ambiguous. CDR3 size: 16 residues. Trimming stripped 7 bases from V and 2 bases from J, with 20 bases between. CDR1 and CDR2 from the germline V gene are ENHRY and SYGVKD. The CDR3 loop is CAITPLGPVSNTEAFF. DNA of the CDR3: TGTGCCATCACCCCGTTAGGGCCGGTCTCTAACACTGAAGCTTTCTTT.

The chain combines TRBV5-8 with TRBJ1-5; a possible D gene is TRBD1 (5 bases). This CDR3 contains 15 residues. V was trimmed by 4 bases and J by 1 base, leaving 12 bases between them. Looked up from germline, CDR1 is SGHTS and CDR2 is YDEGEE. The CDR3 bases are TGTGCCAGCAGCACGGGGCATGGAAGCAATCAGCCCCAGCATTTT. Its protein is CASSTGHGSNQPQHF.

The chain links TRBV24-1 to TRBJ1-2; 8 positions agree with TRBD1. With 5 bases clipped from V and 2 bases from J, the junction kept 18 bases outside the gene matches. Per germline, CDR1 KGHDR and CDR2 SFDVKD. The CDR3 sequence is 19 residues long. The CDR3 DNA reads as TGTGCCACCAGTGCCGCCGCCGGGACAGGAGATCTTCAGAACTATGGCTACACCTTC. It translates to CATSAAAGTGDLQNYGYTF.

The chain employs TRBV5-4 and TRBJ2-4, with 8 bases lining up with TRBD1. Germline CDR1 and CDR2: SGHNT and YYREEE (reference sequence). V lost 4 bases and J lost 6; bases outside the gene matches: 6. This CDR3 has 14 residues. CDR3 coding DNA: TGTGCCAGCAGCACCCGGGACAGGAGAAACATTCAGTACTTC. This encodes CASSTRDRRNIQYF. The full variable domain, rest sourced from reference TRBV5-4 and TRBJ2-4, is ETGVTQSPTHLIKTRGQQVTLRCSSQSGHNTVSWYQQALGQGPQFIFQYYREEENGRGNFPPRFSGLQFPNYSSELNVNALELDDSALYLCASSTRDRRNIQYFGAGTRLSVL.

The V call is TRBV7-2, the J call TRBJ1-5; D gene ambiguous. Germline CDR1 SGHTA, CDR2 FQGNSA. The CDR3 has 15 residues. With 5 bases removed from V and 0 bases from J, the gap between germline ends came to 11 bases. In DNA form, the CDR3 reads TGTGCCAGCAGCCCATACAGCGATAGCAATCAGCCCCAGCATTTT. Translation gives CASSPYSDSNQPQHF. Supplemented by reference TRBV7-2 and TRBJ1-5, the full variable domain reads GAGVSQSPSNKVTEKGKDVELRCDPISGHTALYWYRQSLGQGLEFLIYFQGNSAPDKSGLPSDRFSAERTGGSVSTLTIQRTQQEDSAVYLCASSPYSDSNQPQHFGDGTRLSIL.

In DNA, the CDR3 is TGTGCCAGTAGTAGTACGACAGGGGGCCTAAATCAGCCCCAGCATTTT. Residues: CASSSTTGGLNQPQHF. The V call is TRBV19, the J call TRBJ1-5, with 10 bases identical to TRBD1. Trimming removed 4 bases from V and 4 bases from J; junction bases left unmatched: 7. This CDR3 is built from 16 residues. The germline CDR1 and CDR2 sequences are LNHDA and SQIVND (reference sequence). Based on the CDR3 plus reference TRBV19 and TRBJ1-5, the full variable domain is DGGITQSPKYLFRKEGQNVTLSCEQNLNHDAMYWYRQDPGQGLRLIYYSQIVNDFQKGDIAEGYSVSREKKESFPLTVTSAQKNPTAFYLCASSSTTGGLNQPQHFGDGTRLSIL.